These 8 T cell receptor beta chains were all obtained from the same sample, sequenced in a study of cytomegalovirus exposure and HLA in healthy donors. The PCR used 60 Vbeta and 13 Jbeta primers. Generated by immunoSEQ multiplex PCR, the TCRdb table keeps only in-frame clones and is missing some. The sample contains 110,000 to 150,000 clones, 73% of which appear only once. Sequencing was performed on PBMCs. The receptors originated from a woman aged 40 to 49 in good health and CMV-seronegative.

The chain couples TRBV10-2 to TRBJ1-2; 7 positions match TRBD1. The CDR3 loop spans 14 amino acids. V trimming: 3 bases; J trimming: 2 bases; junction bases outside the gene matches: 3. Germline assignment: CDR1 WSHSY and CDR2 SAAADI. The CDR3 is CASSETGQNYGYTF. The CDR3 nucleotides are TGCGCCAGCAGTGAAACGGGACAGAACTATGGCTACACCTTC.

CDR3 loop: CASSEKGDDGYTF. The DNA for the CDR3 is TGTGCCAGCAGTGAAAAGGGGGATGATGGCTACACCTTC. The gene calls are TRBV6-1 and TRBJ1-2; tentatively, D is TRBD1 (6 bases). The CDR3 spans 13 residues. In germline, CDR1 is MNHNS, CDR2 SASEGT. V lost 2 bases and J 6 bases, leaving 10 bases between the germline ends.

This chain connects TRBV12-2 to TRBJ2-1; TRBD2 is the table's D call, not checked against the DNA. TRBV12-2 is recorded as a pseudogene. The CDR3 contains 15 residues. CDR3 bases: TGTGCAAGTCGCTTAGTGGTAGAGGGAGACAATGAGCAGTTCTTC. Translating gives CASRLVVEGDNEQFF.

The chain recombines TRBV4-2 with TRBJ2-5, with TRBD2 matching 9 bases. With V trimmed by 5 bases and J by 2 bases, 9 bases remained unmatched. The CDR3 sequence is 16 residues long. Germline CDR1 LGHNA, CDR2 YNFKEQ. The CDR3 is CASSFQRGDPQETQYF. The CDR3 nucleotides read TGTGCCAGCAGCTTTCAGCGGGGGGACCCGCAAGAGACCCAGTACTTC.

This clone was counted a single time. The J gene is TRBJ1-6, the V gene TRBV27; unclear D gene. V gave up 0 bases and J gave up 1 base, with 10 bases separating them. The CDR3 consists of 17 residues. CDR1 and CDR2 from the germline V gene are MNHEY and SMNVEV (reference sequence). The CDR3 nucleotides read TGTGCCAGCAGTTTATCTTCGGAGTCGTCCTATAATTCACCCCTCCACTTT. Amino acids: CASSLSSESSYNSPLHF.

This clone showed up just once. This sequence joins TRBV27 and TRBJ1-6, with D hard to call. This CDR3 spans 16 amino acids. CDR1 and CDR2 (germline): MNHEY, SMNVEV (reference sequence). The V gene lost 0 bases and the J gene lost 0 bases, with 6 bases spanning the gap. The CDR3 reads CASSLSLSSYNSPLHF. The CDR3 bases are TGTGCCAGCAGTTTATCTCTGAGCTCCTATAATTCACCCCTCCACTTT.

The J gene is TRBJ1-1, the V gene TRBV5-5; TRBD1 might be the D (5 bases). Trimming pared 5 bases from V and 5 bases from J, leaving 10 bases between. The CDR3 is 12 amino acids. CDR1 is SGHKS and CDR2 is YYEKEE in the germline V gene (reference sequence). The CDR3: CASRSQVTEAFF. CDR3 nucleotide sequence: TGTGCCAGCAGGTCACAGGTTACTGAAGCTTTCTTT.

The chain combines TRBV19 with TRBJ2-3; TRBD2 matches 7 bases. The V and J ends lost 10 bases and 4 bases, in that order; junction bases with no gene match: 5. The CDR3 covers 12 residues. CDR1 and CDR2 from the germline V gene are LNHDA and SQIVND (reference sequence). The CDR3 sequence: CATDGGADTQYF. The CDR3, as DNA: TGTGCCACCGATGGGGGGGCAGATACGCAGTATTTT.